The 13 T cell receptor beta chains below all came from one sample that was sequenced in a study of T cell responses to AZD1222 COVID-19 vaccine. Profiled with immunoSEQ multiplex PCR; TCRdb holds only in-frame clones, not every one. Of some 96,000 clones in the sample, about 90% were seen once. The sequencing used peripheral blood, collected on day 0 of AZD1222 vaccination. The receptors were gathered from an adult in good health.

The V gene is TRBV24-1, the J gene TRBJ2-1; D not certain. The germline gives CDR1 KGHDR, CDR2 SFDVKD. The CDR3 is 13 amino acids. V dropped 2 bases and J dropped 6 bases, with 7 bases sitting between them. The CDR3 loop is CATSDSSGNEQFF. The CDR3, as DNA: TGTGCCACCAGTGATTCATCGGGCAATGAGCAGTTCTTC.

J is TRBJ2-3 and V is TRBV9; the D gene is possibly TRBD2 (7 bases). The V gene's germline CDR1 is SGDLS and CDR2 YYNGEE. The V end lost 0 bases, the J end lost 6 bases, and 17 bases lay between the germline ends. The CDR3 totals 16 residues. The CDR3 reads CASSVAPGGPADTQYF. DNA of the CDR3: TGTGCCAGCAGCGTAGCTCCCGGGGGGCCCGCTGATACGCAGTATTTT.

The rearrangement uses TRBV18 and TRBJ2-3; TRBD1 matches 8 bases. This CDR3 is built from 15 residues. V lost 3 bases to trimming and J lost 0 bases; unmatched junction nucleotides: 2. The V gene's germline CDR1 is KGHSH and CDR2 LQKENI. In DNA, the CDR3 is TGTGCCAGCTCACCGGGACAGGAGAGCACAGATACGCAGTATTTT. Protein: CASSPGQESTDTQYF.

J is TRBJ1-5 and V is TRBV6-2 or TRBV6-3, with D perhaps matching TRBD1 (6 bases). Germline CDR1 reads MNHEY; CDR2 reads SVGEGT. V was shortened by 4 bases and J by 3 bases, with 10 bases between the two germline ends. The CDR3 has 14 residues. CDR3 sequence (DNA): TGTGCCAGCAGTTTACAGGGACACAATCAGCCCCAGCATTTT. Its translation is CASSLQGHNQPQHF.

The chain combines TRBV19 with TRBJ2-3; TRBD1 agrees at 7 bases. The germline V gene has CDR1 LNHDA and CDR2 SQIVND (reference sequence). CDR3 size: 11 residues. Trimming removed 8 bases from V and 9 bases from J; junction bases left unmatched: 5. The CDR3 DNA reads TGTGCCAGTTCCGGACAGGTAACGCAGTATTTT. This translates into CASSGQVTQYF.

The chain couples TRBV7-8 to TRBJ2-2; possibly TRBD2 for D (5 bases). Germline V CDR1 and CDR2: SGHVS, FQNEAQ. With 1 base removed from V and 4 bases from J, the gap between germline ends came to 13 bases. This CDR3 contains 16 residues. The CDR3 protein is CASSLGEGMGTGELFF. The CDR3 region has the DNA TGTGCCAGCAGCTTAGGAGAGGGAATGGGCACCGGGGAGCTGTTTTTT.

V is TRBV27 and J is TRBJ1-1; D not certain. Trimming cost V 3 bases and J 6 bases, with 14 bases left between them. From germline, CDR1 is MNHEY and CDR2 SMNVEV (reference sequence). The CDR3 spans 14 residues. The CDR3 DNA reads TGTGCCAGCAGTTTCGCCCGGGAGGGCTCTGAAGCTTTCTTT. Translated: CASSFAREGSEAFF.

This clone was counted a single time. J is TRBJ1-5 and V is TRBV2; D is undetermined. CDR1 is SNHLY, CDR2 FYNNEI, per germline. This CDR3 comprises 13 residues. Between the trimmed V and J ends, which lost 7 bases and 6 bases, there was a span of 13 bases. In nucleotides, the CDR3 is TGTGCCAGCACCCTGGGTTATGCTCAGCCCCAGCATTTT. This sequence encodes CASTLGYAQPQHF.

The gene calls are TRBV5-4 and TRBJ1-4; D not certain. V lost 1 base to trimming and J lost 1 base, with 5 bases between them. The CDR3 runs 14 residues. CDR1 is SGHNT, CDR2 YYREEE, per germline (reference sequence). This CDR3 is CASSLWGTNEKLFF. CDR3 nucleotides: TGTGCCAGCAGCTTGTGGGGAACTAATGAAAAACTGTTTTTT.

CDR3 DNA sequence: TGTGCCAGCAGCGTAGAGGAGAACACTGAAGCTTTCTTT. Protein sequence: CASSVEENTEAFF. The J gene is TRBJ1-1, the V gene TRBV9; D is unclear. Germline V gives CDR1 SGDLS, CDR2 YYNGEE. The CDR3 has 13 residues. The V end lost 0 bases, the J end lost 1 base, and 4 bases lay between the germline ends.

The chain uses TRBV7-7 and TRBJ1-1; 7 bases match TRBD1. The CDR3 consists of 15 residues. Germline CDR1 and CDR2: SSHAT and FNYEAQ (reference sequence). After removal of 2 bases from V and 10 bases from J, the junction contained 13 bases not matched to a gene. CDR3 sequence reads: CASSLRGGPARRAFF. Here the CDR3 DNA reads TGTGCCAGCAGCTTAAGAGGGGGCCCTGCCCGCCGAGCTTTCTTT.

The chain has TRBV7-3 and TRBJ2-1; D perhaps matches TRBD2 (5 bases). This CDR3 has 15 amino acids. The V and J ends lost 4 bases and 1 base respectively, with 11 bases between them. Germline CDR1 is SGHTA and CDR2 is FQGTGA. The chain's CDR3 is CASSSISGSYNEQFF. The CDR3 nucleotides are TGTGCCAGCAGCTCAATCTCGGGATCCTACAATGAGCAGTTCTTC.

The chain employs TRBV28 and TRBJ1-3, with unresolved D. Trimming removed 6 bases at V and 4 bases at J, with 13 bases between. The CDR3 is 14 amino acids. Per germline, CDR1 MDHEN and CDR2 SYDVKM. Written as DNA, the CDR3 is TGTGCCAGCAGAACACCTAAGGAGGGAAACACCATATATTTT. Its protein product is CASRTPKEGNTIYF. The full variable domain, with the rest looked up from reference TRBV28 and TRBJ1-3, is DVKVTQSSRYLVKRTGEKVFLECVQDMDHENMFWYRQDPGLGLRLIYFSYDVKMKEKGDIPEGYSVSREKKERFSLILESASTNQTSMYLCASRTPKEGNTIYFGEGSWLTVV.